This is a list of T cell receptor beta chains from one sample in a study of T cell responses to AZD1222 COVID-19 vaccine. Only in-frame clones appear in the TCRdb table, and some are missing; sequencing was by immunoSEQ multiplex PCR. Of tens of thousands of clones listed, 75% to 95% are singletons. The starting material was peripheral blood, obtained 28 days after the second AZD1222 dose. The source of these receptors is an adult who received the AZD1222 COVID-19 vaccine. Each CDR3 is given with its conserved first and last residue. Each record gives: clone size, V gene, D gene, J gene, CDR3 protein, CDR3 DNA. The D gene is left open where the match is weak. Clone size is given for some rows only: seen once, a few or many times, or a class if the clone is expanded.

clone size: NA; V gene: TRBV6-5; D gene: TRBD1; J gene: TRBJ2-7; CDR3 protein: CASSLTGLLSYEQYF; CDR3 DNA: TGTGCCAGCAGTTTGACAGGGCTTCTCTCCTACGAGCAGTACTTC
clone size: NA; V gene: TRBV3-1/TRBV3-2; D gene: TRBD2; J gene: TRBJ2-7; CDR3 protein: CASSQREGRGQYF; CDR3 DNA: TGTGCCAGCAGCCAGAGGGAGGGCCGGGGGCAGTACTTC
clone size: once; V gene: TRBV18; D gene: TRBD2; J gene: TRBJ2-5; CDR3 protein: CASSQGLAGETQYF; CDR3 DNA: TGTGCCAGCTCACAAGGACTAGCCGGGGAGACCCAGTACTTC
clone size: NA; V gene: TRBV7-9; D gene: TRBD1; J gene: TRBJ2-6; CDR3 protein: CASSLRKTGAGANVLTF; CDR3 DNA: TGTGCCAGCAGCTTAAGGAAGACAGGGGCTGGGGCCAACGTCCTGACTTTC
clone size: NA; V gene: TRBV6-6; D gene: TRBD1; J gene: TRBJ2-1; CDR3 protein: CATSRAGQGMNEQFF; CDR3 DNA: TGTGCCACCTCCAGAGCGGGACAGGGGATGAATGAGCAGTTCTTC
clone size: NA; V gene: TRBV6-5; D gene: NA; J gene: TRBJ2-3; CDR3 protein: CASSYSSAGHTDTQYF; CDR3 DNA: TGTGCCAGCAGTTACTCGAGCGCGGGGCACACAGATACGCAGTATTTT
clone size: NA; V gene: TRBV7-9; D gene: TRBD1; J gene: TRBJ2-3; CDR3 protein: CASSHTGTGGKDTQYF; CDR3 DNA: TGTGCCAGCAGCCACACCGGGACAGGGGGTAAAGATACGCAGTATTTT
clone size: NA; V gene: TRBV7-8; D gene: NA; J gene: TRBJ2-7; CDR3 protein: CASSQTPGAGEQYF; CDR3 DNA: TGTGCCAGCAGCCAAACCCCAGGGGCGGGGGAGCAGTACTTC
clone size: NA; V gene: TRBV7-2; D gene: NA; J gene: TRBJ2-3; CDR3 protein: CASSGGRRTDTQYF; CDR3 DNA: TGTGCCAGCAGCGGAGGCCGTCGCACAGATACGCAGTATTTT
clone size: NA; V gene: TRBV18; D gene: TRBD1; J gene: TRBJ1-5; CDR3 protein: CASSVGWTGNQPQHF; CDR3 DNA: TGTGCCAGCTCAGTGGGGTGGACAGGGAATCAGCCCCAGCATTTT
clone size: NA; V gene: TRBV5-1; D gene: TRBD1; J gene: TRBJ2-2; CDR3 protein: CASLFGTGTDTGELFF; CDR3 DNA: TGCGCCAGCTTATTCGGGACAGGGACTGACACCGGGGAGCTGTTTTTT